This T cell receptor (beta chain) was identified during a study of cytomegalovirus exposure and HLA in healthy donors. V was clipped by 6 bases and J by 6 bases; unmatched bases: 6. CDR3 length equals 14 residues. CDR1 and CDR2 from the germline V gene are SNHLY and FYNNEI. Notes on the study in general: CMV antigen specificity was confirmed in vitro for three CMV-associated chains.

Comment on this clone: Its target is unknown. This CDR3 is also generated by other DNA sequences in the sample.

PCR amplification relied on 60 Vbeta primers (plus 13 Jbeta primers). Only in-frame clones appear in the TCRdb table, and some are missing; sequencing was by immunoSEQ multiplex PCR. The top ten hold over 2% of the sample, which has some 110,000 clones, around 75% seen once. Source material: PBMCs. The gene calls are TRBV2 and TRBJ1-2; 11 bases agree with TRBD1. The sequence was obtained from a man aged 25-45 years in good health and CMV-seronegative. CDR3 region: CASSGTGGTNGYTF. The CDR3 DNA reads TGTGCCAGCAGCGGGACAGGGGGGACCAATGGCTACACCTTC.